These 30 T cell receptor beta chains came from one sample sequenced in a study of T cells in Graves' hyperthyroidism and ophthalmopathy. Amplified TCR beta CDR3 regions came from RNA transcripts. The HTBI primer set drove a first-round RT-PCR of the TCR CDR3. TCRdb reprocessed the multiplex PCR reads via MiXCR and lists one record per CDR3 protein. The data show 250,000 to 300,000 distinct CDR3 sequences, more than 12% seen once. Sequencing was performed on blood. These receptors originate from a woman aged 40 to 55 with Graves' hyperthyroidism that later progressed to Graves' ophthalmopathy.

This clonotype appeared many times. J is TRBJ2-3 and V is TRBV4-2, with 8 bases identical to TRBD2. Trimming cost V 1 base and J 5 bases; bases outside gene matches: 8. CDR1 is LGHNA and CDR2 is YNFKEQ in the germline V gene. The CDR3 spans 16 residues. CDR3 nucleotides: TGTGCCAGCAGCCAAGCCGGACTAGCTAGGGGAGATACGCAGTATTTT. Translated: CASSQAGLARGDTQYF.

This clonotype was detected ten times or more. The CDR3, as DNA: TGCAGTGCTAGAGACTTCCAATTCAGGGGCACTAATGAAAAACTGTTTTTT. Its translation is CSARDFQFRGTNEKLFF. J is TRBJ1-4 and V is TRBV20-1, with a weak D call TRBD1 (6 bases). The CDR3 runs 17 residues. Trimming left V 0 bases short and J 2 bases short, with 16 bases between. Germline V gene sequence: CDR1 DFQATT, CDR2 SNEGSKA (reference sequence).

V is TRBV28 and J is TRBJ2-1, with D possibly TRBD1 on 5 matching bases. This CDR3 is 13 amino acids long. The germline V gene has CDR1 MDHEN and CDR2 SYDVKM. V lost 6 bases, J lost 9 bases, and 15 bases lay in between. CDR3 bases: TGTGCCAGCAGCACAGGACCGCGAGGTGAGCAGTTCTTC. Protein sequence: CASSTGPRGEQFF.

This clonotype was picked up many times. The rearrangement joins TRBV3-1 to TRBJ2-6; D may be TRBD1 (5 bases). CDR1 is LGHDT and CDR2 is YNNKEL in the germline V gene (reference sequence). V lost 4 bases, J lost 1 base, and 8 bases lay in between. This CDR3 region has 15 residues. The CDR3 loop reads CASSRQGSGANVLTF. CDR3 in DNA: TGTGCCAGCAGCCGGCAGGGATCTGGGGCCAACGTCCTGACTTTC.

For this clonotype: The conserved closing phenylalanine or tryptophan is absent in this CDR3, likely reflecting a read error. The chain links TRBV2 to TRBJ1-1; TRBD1 matches 9 bases. V dropped 6 bases and J dropped 4; count of bases not matched to a gene: 9. The CDR3 is 15 amino acids. Per the germline V gene, CDR1 is SNHLY and CDR2 is FYNNEI. For the CDR3, the DNA is TGTGCCAGCAGGTCGGGACAGGGATGGTTCACTGAAGCTTTCTCT. This codes for CASRSGQGWFTEAFS.

The rearrangement links TRBV11-2 to TRBJ2-7; TRBD1 might be the D (7 bases). The CDR3 totals 14 residues. Trimming shortened V by 5 bases and J by 4 bases, and 15 bases separated the two germline ends. Germline CDR1 is SGHAT and CDR2 is FQNNGV. The DNA for the CDR3 is TGTGCCAGCAGCCGGGAGACAGGGTCGTACGAGCAGTACTTC. It specifies CASSRETGSYEQYF.

This clonotype came up a few times. V and J are TRBV27 and TRBJ2-5; D may be TRBD1 or TRBD2 (7 bases each). Germline CDR1 MNHEY, CDR2 SMNVEV (reference sequence). Trimming shortened V by 5 bases and J by 4 bases, and 17 bases separated the two germline ends. CDR3 length equals 15 residues. The CDR3 region has the DNA TGTGCCAGCAGTCCCCAGGGGGAGGGGGGAGAGACCCAGTACTTC. It yields the protein CASSPQGEGGETQYF.

This clonotype was recorded at least ten times. The V gene is TRBV13, the J gene TRBJ2-1; 12 nucleotides match TRBD2. The CDR3 runs 18 residues. Germline trimming cut 4 bases from V and 4 bases from J; bases unmatched to any gene: 11. CDR1 PRHDT and CDR2 FYEKMQ come from the germline V gene (reference sequence). The CDR3 spells CASSSIVGLAGGYNEQFF. The CDR3 nucleotides read TGTGCCAGCAGCTCGATTGTCGGGCTAGCGGGAGGGTACAATGAGCAGTTCTTC.

In this sample, this clonotype turned up many times. The chain recombines TRBV5-1 with TRBJ1-6, with 9 bases matching TRBD1. The germline gives CDR1 SGHRS, CDR2 YFSETQ. The CDR3 length is 14 residues. J gave up 6 bases and V 2 bases, and 0 bases lay outside the gene matches. The CDR3 bases are TGCGCCAGCAGCTTACAGGGGGCTAATTCACCCCTCCACTTT. It is translated as CASSLQGANSPLHF.

This clonotype was seen repeatedly, ten times or more. The J gene is TRBJ2-3, the V gene TRBV2; 10 nucleotides line up with TRBD2. Losses at the gene ends were 7 bases for V and 2 bases for J; bases not matched to a gene: 12. CDR1 and CDR2 from the germline V gene are SNHLY and FYNNEI. This CDR3 comprises 17 residues. CDR3 region: CASTNGTSAVLTDTQYF. The CDR3 DNA sequence: TGTGCCAGCACCAACGGGACTAGCGCCGTACTCACAGATACGCAGTATTTT. The full variable domain, with the rest looked up from reference TRBV2 and TRBJ2-3, is EPEVTQTPSHQVTQMGQEVILRCVPISNHLYFYWYRQILGQKVEFLVSFYNNEISEKSEIFDDQFSVERPDGSNFTLKIRSTKLEDSAMYFCASTNGTSAVLTDTQYFGPGTRLTVL.

The chain uses TRBV10-3 and TRBJ2-7, with TRBD1 matching over 9 bases. CDR3 size: 15 residues. Losses at the gene ends were 0 bases for V and 5 bases for J; bases not matched to a gene: 5. Germline-derived CDR1 and CDR2 are ENHRY and SYGVKD. The DNA for the CDR3 is TGTGCCATCAGTGAGTCTGGACAGGGGACAAACGAGCAGTACTTC. Amino acids: CAISESGQGTNEQYF.

This clonotype was recorded once. V is TRBV28 and J is TRBJ1-1, with D uncertain. The CDR3 runs 12 residues. The V gene's germline CDR1 is MDHEN and CDR2 SYDVKM. Trimming removed 8 bases at V and 1 base at J, with 8 bases between. The CDR3 reads CASGRTNTEAFF. DNA for the CDR3: TGTGCCAGCGGGCGGACGAACACTGAAGCTTTCTTT.

This clonotype has at least ten counts. V gene TRBV9 combines with J gene TRBJ2-3; D might be TRBD2 (5 bases). CDR3 length equals 15 residues. With 4 bases removed from V and 0 bases from J, the gap between germline ends came to 12 bases. Germline loops: CDR1 SGDLS, CDR2 YYNGEE. The CDR3 here is CASSPRTRSTDTQYF. DNA for the CDR3: TGTGCCAGCAGCCCCCGGACTCGAAGCACAGATACGCAGTATTTT.

The chain carries TRBV20-1 and TRBJ1-6, with no clear D. The CDR3 totals 16 residues. Trimming pared 0 bases from V and 0 bases from J, leaving 9 bases between. Per germline, CDR1 DFQATT and CDR2 SNEGSKA (reference sequence). The CDR3 here is CSARDRRSSYNSPLHF. CDR3 DNA sequence: TGCAGTGCTAGAGACCGACGGAGCTCCTATAATTCACCCCTCCACTTT.

Note on this clonotype: This clone may be a read error of a much larger clone one base away. The J gene is TRBJ1-6, the V gene TRBV2, with 7 bases aligning to TRBD1. The CDR3 runs 15 residues. From germline, CDR1 is SNHLY and CDR2 FYNNEI. CDR3 nucleotides: TGTGCCAGCAGCACGCCCGGGACAGTAACTTCAACCCTCCACTTT. It yields the protein CASSTPGTVTSTLHF. The variable domain in full, with the rest retrieved from reference TRBV2 and TRBJ1-6, is EPEVTQTPSHQVTQMGQEVILRCVPISNHLYFYWYRQILGQKVEFLVSFYNNEISEKSEIFDDQFSVERPDGSNFTLKIRSTKLEDSAMYFCASSTPGTVTSTLHFGNGTRLTVT.

This clonotype was found many times. The chain employs TRBV9 and TRBJ2-1; TRBD2 aligns across 8 bases. CDR1 and CDR2 (germline): SGDLS, YYNGEE. After removal of 0 bases from V and 6 bases from J, the junction contained 2 bases not matched to a gene. The CDR3 is 14 amino acids. This chain's CDR3 is CASSVAGRANEQFF. The CDR3 DNA follows: TGTGCCAGCAGCGTAGCCGGGAGGGCCAATGAGCAGTTCTTC.

This clonotype was found many times. The chain combines TRBV19 with TRBJ2-1; perhaps TRBD2 as D (5 bases). CDR3 length: 13 amino acids. The germline CDR1 and CDR2 sequences are LNHDA and SQIVND (reference sequence). V lost 3 bases, J lost 3 bases, and 6 bases lay in between. The CDR3 reads CASSIGIYNEQFF. The CDR3 bases are TGTGCCAGTAGTATCGGGATCTACAATGAGCAGTTCTTC.

This clonotype was picked up many times. This sequence joins TRBV3-1 and TRBJ2-7; 15 bases are shared with TRBD2. Germline V gene lookup returns CDR1 LGHDT and CDR2 YNNKEL (reference sequence). This CDR3 region has 15 residues. V lost 4 bases and J lost 6; bases outside the gene matches: 4. The CDR3 spells CASSPPGLAGGEQYF. DNA for the CDR3: TGTGCCAGCAGCCCCCCGGGACTAGCGGGAGGCGAGCAGTACTTC.

Concerning this clonotype: One base away lies a much larger clone, so this may be a sequencing read error. The chain carries TRBV5-1 and TRBJ2-5; D assignment may be TRBD1 or TRBD2 (5 bases each). The CDR3 runs to 13 residues. Germline V gene data show CDR1 as SGHRS and CDR2 as YFSETQ. The CDR3 DNA sequence: TGCGCCAGCAGCTTGTACCAGGGAGAGACCCAGGACTTC. Its protein product is CASSLYQGETQDF.

This clonotype was seen many times. The chain couples TRBV9 to TRBJ2-3, with 11 bases identical to TRBD2. The CDR3 sequence is 16 residues long. V was clipped by 2 bases and J by 2 bases; unmatched bases: 4. Germline V gene data show CDR1 as SGDLS and CDR2 as YYNGEE. The CDR3 loop is CASSVGTSGYTDTQYF. The CDR3 DNA is TGTGCCAGCAGCGTTGGGACTAGCGGATACACAGATACGCAGTATTTT.

This clonotype was detected ten times or more. The rearrangement links TRBV28 to TRBJ2-7; a weak D match, TRBD2 (5 bases). This CDR3 is 16 amino acids long. The germline V gene has CDR1 MDHEN and CDR2 SYDVKM. Trimming cost V 2 bases and J 1 base, with 15 bases left between them. The CDR3 nucleotides are TGTGCCAGCAGTTTACCTCTCCGGGAACCTTCCTACGAGCAGTACTTC. Translating it yields CASSLPLREPSYEQYF.

In the case of this clonotype: The junction departs from the called germline gene at one end, perhaps through a read error. J is TRBJ2-3 and V is TRBV9, with D perhaps TRBD2 (5 bases). Germline CDR1 is SGDLS and CDR2 is YYNGEE. This CDR3 comprises 16 residues. The CDR3, as DNA: TGTGCCAGCAGCCCCGTGGGTGGCTCTAGCACAGATACGCAGTACTTT. This translates into CASSPVGGSSTDTQYF.

This clonotype was counted between two and nine times. The junction and the germline gene differ at one end; a read error may be behind it. This chain joins TRBV11-2 and TRBJ2-7; weak D call: TRBD2 (5 bases). The CDR3 loop spans 14 amino acids. CDR1 SGHAT and CDR2 FQNNGV come from the germline V gene. The CDR3 sequence: CASSLLRGTYERYF. DNA of the CDR3: TGTGCCAGCAGCTTACTTCGGGGTACCTACGAGCGGTACTTC.

The chain has TRBV5-1 and TRBJ2-7; 8 nucleotides agree with TRBD2. After removal of 0 bases from V and 3 bases from J, the junction contained 11 bases not matched to a gene. CDR3 length: 17 residues. The germline V gene has CDR1 SGHRS and CDR2 YFSETQ. CDR3 sequence (DNA): TGCGCCAGCAGCTTGGTGACTGGCGGGAGGCTTCGCTACGAGCAGTACTTC. It yields the protein CASSLVTGGRLRYEQYF.

This clonotype was seen many times. The CDR3 loop reads CASSEGPLGEQFF. In nucleotides, the CDR3 is TGTGCCAGCAGTGAAGGGCCCCTGGGAGAGCAGTTCTTC. The chain joins TRBV6-1 to TRBJ2-1; D remains ambiguous. The CDR3 is 13 residues long. Looked up from germline, CDR1 is MNHNS and CDR2 is SASEGT. The V and J ends lost 1 base and 10 bases respectively, with 11 bases between them.

This clonotype occurred many times. The chain carries TRBV6-1 and TRBJ2-3; tentatively, D is TRBD1 or TRBD2 (6 bases each). Trimming pared 4 bases from V and 6 bases from J, leaving 14 bases between. CDR1 MNHNS and CDR2 SASEGT come from the germline V gene. CDR3 size: 14 residues. This chain's CDR3 is CASSASGATDTQYF. CDR3 sequence (DNA): TGTGCCAGCAGTGCCTCGGGGGCGACTGATACGCAGTATTTT.

The CDR3 DNA reads TGTGCCAGCCAGGGGGCTAGCACAGATACGCAGTATTTT. Translation: CASQGASTDTQYF. The V and J genes are TRBV7-9 and TRBJ2-3; the match to TRBD1 covers 8 bases. Germline V gene data show CDR1 as SEHNR and CDR2 as FQNEAQ (reference sequence). This CDR3 spans 13 amino acids. V shed 8 bases, J shed 0 bases, and the junction held 1 base outside the gene matches.

This clonotype was picked up many times. The rearrangement uses TRBV5-1 and TRBJ2-3; a weak D match, TRBD2 (5 bases). Trimming took off 2 bases at V and 6 bases at J, with 13 bases between the two ends. The germline gives CDR1 SGHRS, CDR2 YFSETQ. The CDR3 runs to 14 residues. In DNA form, the CDR3 reads TGCGCCAGCAGCTTCGGGATTCCTTTTGATACGCAGTATTTT. It specifies CASSFGIPFDTQYF.

This clonotype was seen more than once but under ten times. The chain employs TRBV20-1 and TRBJ2-5; D possibly corresponds to TRBD2 (6 bases). Trimming stripped 5 bases from V and 5 bases from J, with 21 bases between. The CDR3 extends over 15 amino acids. Germline CDR1 and CDR2: DFQATT and SNEGSKA (reference sequence). CDR3 residues: CSAAFLGLAAETQYF. In DNA form, the CDR3 reads TGCAGTGCTGCCTTCCTGGGACTGGCAGCGGAGACCCAGTACTTC.

This clonotype came up many times. The genes are TRBV12-3 or TRBV12-4 and TRBJ1-1; D perhaps matches TRBD1 (5 bases). The V end lost 3 bases, the J end lost 1 base, and 9 bases lay between the germline ends. CDR3 length equals 14 residues. The CDR3 DNA is TGTGCCAGCAGTTTCGGGGGACCGAACACTGAAGCTTTCTTT. Amino acid sequence: CASSFGGPNTEAFF.